This T cell receptor beta chain was observed in a study of blood T cells in healthy people across ages. The CDR3 extends over 16 amino acids. Germline lookup yields CDR1 ENHRY and CDR2 SYGVKD. The trim removed 4 bases at V and 1 base at J, leaving 8 bases unmatched. The second PCR ran about 6 to 12 cycles with a sample-barcoded 5' primer and J-beta primers. Each cDNA molecule was tagged by a template-switch adaptor that had 12 random nucleotides. Using its own MiXCR run on the 5' RACE reads, TCRdb lists one record per CDR3 protein. The sample has roughly 730,000 distinct CDR3 sequences, roughly three fifths seen once; the top ten hold more than 25%.

Sequenced input: blood. V and J are TRBV10-3 and TRBJ2-7; TRBD2 matches 9 bases. This receptor was obtained from a man aged 35 to 55 in good health. The CDR3 loop is CAISARAGGVSYEQYF. CDR3 sequence (DNA): TGTGCCATCAGTGCGCGGGCGGGAGGGGTATCCTACGAGCAGTACTTC.